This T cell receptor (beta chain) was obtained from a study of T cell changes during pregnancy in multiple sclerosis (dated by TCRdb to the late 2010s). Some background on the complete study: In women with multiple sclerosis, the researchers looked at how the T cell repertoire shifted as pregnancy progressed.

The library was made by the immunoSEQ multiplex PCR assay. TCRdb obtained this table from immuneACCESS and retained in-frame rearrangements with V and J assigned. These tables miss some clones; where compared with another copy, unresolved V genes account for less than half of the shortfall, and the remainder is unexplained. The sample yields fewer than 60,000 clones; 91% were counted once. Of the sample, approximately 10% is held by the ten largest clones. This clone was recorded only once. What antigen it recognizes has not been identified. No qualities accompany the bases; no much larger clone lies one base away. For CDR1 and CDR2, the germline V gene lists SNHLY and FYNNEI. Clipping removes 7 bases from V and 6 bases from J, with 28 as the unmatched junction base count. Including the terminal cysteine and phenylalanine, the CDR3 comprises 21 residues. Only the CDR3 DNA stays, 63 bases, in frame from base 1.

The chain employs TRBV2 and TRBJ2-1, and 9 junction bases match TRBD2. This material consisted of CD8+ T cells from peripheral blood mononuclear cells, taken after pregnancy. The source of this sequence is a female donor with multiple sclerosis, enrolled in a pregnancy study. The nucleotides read TGTGCCAGCACCATGAGCAGTTTCGCCCAGCCTAGCGGGGCCAGGGGCAATGAGCAGTTCTTC. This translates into CASTMSSFAQPSGARGNEQFF.